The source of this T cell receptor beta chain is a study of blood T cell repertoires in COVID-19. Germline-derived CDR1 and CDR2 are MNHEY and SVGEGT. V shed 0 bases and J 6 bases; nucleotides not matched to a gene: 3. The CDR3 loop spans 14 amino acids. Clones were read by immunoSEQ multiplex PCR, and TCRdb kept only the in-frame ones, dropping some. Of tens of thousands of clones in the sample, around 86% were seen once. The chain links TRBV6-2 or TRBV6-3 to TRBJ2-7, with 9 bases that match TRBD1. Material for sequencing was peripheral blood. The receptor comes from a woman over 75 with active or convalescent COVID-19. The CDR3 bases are TGTGCCAGCAGTTACTCGGACAGGGGTGGCGAGCAGTACTTC. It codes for CASSYSDRGGEQYF.